These 13 T cell receptor beta chains share one sample of origin, sequenced in a study of control samples from healthy donors and cancer patients. Assay used: immunoSEQ multiplex PCR; TCRdb lists only in-frame clones, some missing. The repertoire has 170,000 or so clones, approximately 94% of them found once; the top ten carry over 1.1%. The sequenced material came from blood. The receptors here all came from a man aged 25 to 45 in good health.

The chain recombines TRBV6-5 with TRBJ2-3; 12 bases agree with TRBD2. CDR1 MNHEY and CDR2 SVGAGI come from the germline V gene. The CDR3 runs to 15 residues. V shed 6 bases and J 6 bases; nucleotides not matched to a gene: 7. CDR3 region: CASRRGLAGPDTQYF. DNA of the CDR3: TGTGCCAGCAGGAGGGGACTAGCGGGCCCCGATACGCAGTATTTT.

This clone was recorded once. The rearrangement links TRBV27 to TRBJ2-5, with TRBD2 as a possible D gene (7 bases). V lost 2 bases and J lost 5, with 15 bases in between. The CDR3 is 15 residues long. Per germline, CDR1 MNHEY and CDR2 SMNVEV (reference sequence). Here the CDR3 reads CASSLIGGPGETQYF. The CDR3 nucleotides are TGTGCCAGCAGTTTAATCGGGGGGCCGGGGGAGACCCAGTACTTC.

The V gene is TRBV11-3, the J gene TRBJ2-5; tentatively, D is TRBD2 (8 bases). V lost 5 bases to trimming and J lost 5 bases, with 18 bases between them. Germline V gene sequence: CDR1 SGHNT, CDR2 YENEEA. The CDR3 is 15 amino acids. DNA for the CDR3: TGTGCCAGCAGCAAGGGGGCGGGGGGATATGAGACCCAGTACTTC. It yields the protein CASSKGAGGYETQYF. Based on the CDR3 plus reference TRBV11-3 and TRBJ2-5, the full variable domain is EAGVVQSPRYKIIEKKQPVAFWCNPISGHNTLYWYLQNLGQGPELLIRYENEEAVDDSQLPKDRFSAERLKGVDSTLKIQPAELGDSAVYLCASSKGAGGYETQYFGPGTRLLVL.

In DNA form, the CDR3 reads TGTGCCAGACGGAGCGGGAGGATGGATGAGCAGTTCTTC. It yields the protein CARRSGRMDEQFF. The chain employs TRBV28 and TRBJ2-1, with TRBD2 identical over 9 bases. This CDR3 is 13 amino acids long. The J segment lost 8 bases and the V segment lost 9 bases, leaving 8 bases of the junction unmatched. The germline gives CDR1 MDHEN, CDR2 SYDVKM.

J is TRBJ2-5 and V is TRBV11-3; 7 bases map to TRBD2. The CDR3 is made up of 19 amino acids. Germline V gene sequence: CDR1 SGHNT, CDR2 YENEEA. Trimming took 0 bases from V and 5 from J; bases not matched to a gene: 18. This CDR3 reads CASSLDPPRGSGLGETQYF. CDR3 nucleotides: TGTGCCAGCAGCTTAGATCCCCCTCGGGGTAGCGGGTTGGGGGAGACCCAGTACTTC. Supplemented by reference TRBV11-3 and TRBJ2-5, the full variable domain reads EAGVVQSPRYKIIEKKQPVAFWCNPISGHNTLYWYLQNLGQGPELLIRYENEEAVDDSQLPKDRFSAERLKGVDSTLKIQPAELGDSAVYLCASSLDPPRGSGLGETQYFGPGTRLLVL.

The chain is built from TRBV7-2 and TRBJ2-3; 7 bases agree with TRBD2. The CDR3 is 14 amino acids. The ends lost 4 bases at V and 2 bases at J; junction bases unmatched: 3. Per germline, CDR1 SGHTA and CDR2 FQGNSA. The CDR3 region has the DNA TGTGCCAGCAGCTCGGGACTACTCACAGATACGCAGTATTTT. Its translation is CASSSGLLTDTQYF.

V gene TRBV5-4 combines with J gene TRBJ2-7; D may correspond to TRBD1 or TRBD2 (6 bases each). The CDR3 spans 15 residues. V was shortened by 0 bases and J by 2 bases, with 12 bases between the two germline ends. CDR1 SGHNT and CDR2 YYREEE come from the germline V gene (reference sequence). CDR3 protein: CASSLAGGSAYEQYF. CDR3 bases: TGTGCCAGCAGCTTGGCCGGGGGCTCAGCCTACGAGCAGTACTTC.

The V and J genes are TRBV4-3 and TRBJ2-2; D gene uncertain. Trimming took 1 base from V and 7 from J, leaving 10 bases between them. Looked up from germline, CDR1 is LGHNA and CDR2 is YSLEER. The CDR3 contains 14 residues. This CDR3 is CASSQVGRIGELFF. The CDR3 nucleotides read TGCGCCAGCAGCCAAGTTGGACGGATCGGGGAGCTGTTTTTT.

The rearrangement joins TRBV19 to TRBJ2-3; 8 positions match TRBD2. In germline, CDR1 is LNHDA, CDR2 SQIVND (reference sequence). With V trimmed by 9 bases and J by 1 base, 3 bases remained unmatched. The CDR3 runs 13 residues. CDR3 bases: TGTGCCAGCCGCGGGAGGCGCACAGATACGCAGTATTTT. Protein: CASRGRRTDTQYF.

This clone appeared a single time. J is TRBJ1-4 and V is TRBV28; TRBD1 matches 8 bases. CDR3 size: 16 residues. Germline lookup yields CDR1 MDHEN and CDR2 SYDVKM. V dropped 1 base and J dropped 8; count of bases not matched to a gene: 9. The chain's CDR3 is CASSLFPQGAREKLFF. The CDR3 DNA is TGTGCCAGCAGTTTATTTCCTCAGGGGGCGCGAGAAAAACTGTTTTTT.

In DNA form, the CDR3 reads TGTGCCAGCAGTCTGGACAGGGTGATAGAGACCCAGTACTTC. It translates to CASSLDRVIETQYF. The chain is built from TRBV11-2 and TRBJ2-5; 8 bases are a match to TRBD1. Germline V gene data show CDR1 as SGHAT and CDR2 as FQNNGV. This CDR3 has 14 residues. After removal of 6 bases from V and 4 bases from J, the junction contained 7 bases not matched to a gene. The full variable domain, rest sourced from reference TRBV11-2 and TRBJ2-5, is EAGVAQSPRYKIIEKRQSVAFWCNPISGHATLYWYQQILGQGPKLLIQFQNNGVVDDSQLPKDRFSAERLKGVDSTLKIQPAKLEDSAVYLCASSLDRVIETQYFGPGTRLLVL.

The DNA of the CDR3 is TGTGCCAGCAGACCATCTTCAACCCGTGGGGAAGAGACCCAGTACTTC. It encodes CASRPSSTRGEETQYF. This chain joins TRBV27 and TRBJ2-5, with D hard to call. V was pared by 6 bases and J by 3 bases, with 20 bases between. Per the germline V gene, CDR1 is MNHEY and CDR2 is SMNVEV (reference sequence). This CDR3 has 16 amino acids.

Comments on this clone: The CDR3 does not end in the conserved phenylalanine or tryptophan, so this is likely a read error. It is unclear where the CDR3 begins or ends on the DNA, so no DNA is shown, and the CDR3 is as TCRdb lists it. The chain has TRBV4-3 and TRBJ1-6. The CDR3 is 12 amino acids in total, end residues counted. Germline CDR1 and CDR2: LGHNA and YSLEER. The CDR3 is CASSQEEVTLLD.